This T cell receptor (beta chain) is drawn from a study of vaccination and CD4 T cells after COVID-19. The overall study: At a median around 72 days (range 14 to 241) after dose two, post-vaccine samples were obtained. Overlapping spike pools from SARS-CoV-2 and HCoV-NL63, HCoV-OC43 and HCoV-229E served as culture stimuli.

Indicated treatment: roughly nine-day PBMC culture with coronavirus spike peptide pools or control peptides (ViraFEST assay). Dates of positive PCR ran from March to December 2020, before US Alpha, Beta and Delta variants. The CDR3 length is 15 residues. From germline, CDR1 is SGDLS and CDR2 YYNGEE. A word on this clonotype: The target antigen is unknown. One junction end disagrees with the germline gene, perhaps due to a read error.

Sequencing of cultured CD4+ T cell DNA used the Oncomine TCR Beta short-read assay. Cultures of CD4+ T cells served as the source for extracting genomic DNA. From the PCR reads, TCRdb called clonotypes with MiXCR, one entry per CDR3 protein. The data show about 14,000 distinct CDR3 sequences, roughly 30% seen once. The chain has TRBV9 and TRBJ2-3; D is ambiguous. The sample comprised cultured CD4+ T cells from blood. The receptor was isolated from a human donor with COVID-19. The CDR3 sequence: CANSVLTPGTDTQYF. The CDR3 DNA is TGTGCCAACAGCGTATTGACCCCAGGCACAGATACGCAGTATTTT.